The 13 T cell receptor beta chains presented below share a single source sample, sequenced in a study of T-cell reconstitution after alpha-beta-depleted transplantation in children. Unique molecular identifiers were incorporated when the TCRbeta library was constructed. TCRdb processed the PCR reads anew with MiXCR; each CDR3 protein has one entry. The sample includes approximately 240,000 distinct CDR3 sequences, about a tenth of them seen just once. The starting material was PBMCs, obtained before TCRalphabeta/CD19-depleted stem cell transplant. All receptors come from a child in the first two years of life with acute myeloid leukemia, due to receive a stem cell transplant.

This clonotype has ten or more counts. The rearrangement joins TRBV5-5 to TRBJ2-6; D ambiguous. Deletions cut 4 bases from V and 0 bases from J, with 5 bases between. Germline V gene data show CDR1 as SGHKS and CDR2 as YYEKEE (reference sequence). This CDR3 has 14 amino acids. CDR3 region: CASSRSSGANVLTF. For the CDR3, the DNA is TGTGCCAGCAGCCGGAGCTCTGGGGCCAACGTCCTGACTTTC.

This clonotype was recorded only once. The chain has TRBV10-2 and TRBJ2-5; no clear D. The V end lost 0 bases, the J end lost 5 bases, and 16 bases lay between the germline ends. Germline CDR1 is WSHSY and CDR2 is SAAADI. The CDR3 consists of 16 residues. Written as DNA, the CDR3 is TGCGCCAGCAGTGAGTCCCTCAGGCTGACGAGGGAGACCCAGTACTTC. It specifies CASSESLRLTRETQYF.

The sample holds a few counts of this clonotype. This may be a read error, as it is one base from a much larger clone. This CDR3 is CAIRTANYGDTF. The CDR3 DNA is TGTGCCATCAGGACCGCTAACTATGGCGACACCTTC. The genes are TRBV2 and TRBJ1-2; D ambiguous. Germline lookup yields CDR1 SNHLY and CDR2 FYNNEI. The CDR3 sequence is 12 residues long.

This clonotype was seen ten or more times. The chain combines TRBV12-3 or TRBV12-4 with TRBJ2-7; D is perhaps TRBD1 (5 bases). The V gene lost 2 bases and the J gene lost 2 bases, with 16 bases spanning the gap. CDR3 length equals 16 residues. CDR3 protein: CASSLLGQDNAYEQYF. CDR3 bases: TGTGCCAGCAGTTTACTTGGCCAGGACAACGCCTACGAGCAGTACTTC.

This chain links TRBV29-1 with TRBJ2-5; possibly TRBD2 for D (7 bases). The CDR3 contains 13 residues. The V gene's germline CDR1 is SQVTM and CDR2 ANQGSEA. CDR3: CRLETGGTKTQYF. CDR3 nucleotides: TGCAGGCTCGAGACGGGGGGCACAAAGACCCAGTACTTC.

This clonotype was seen at least ten times. The V and J genes are TRBV12-3 or TRBV12-4 and TRBJ1-4, with TRBD1 identical over 8 bases. V lost 3 bases to trimming and J lost 3 bases; unmatched junction nucleotides: 9. This CDR3 is 17 amino acids long. In DNA, the CDR3 is TGTGCCAGCAGTTTCGGACAGGGTCCCCCTTCTAATGAAAAACTGTTTTTT. Amino acids: CASSFGQGPPSNEKLFF.

This clonotype was picked up many times. This chain's CDR3 is CASSLEGWGIKNTEAFF. In DNA form, the CDR3 reads TGTGCCAGCAGCCTTGAAGGCTGGGGGATCAAGAACACTGAAGCTTTCTTT. The rearrangement joins TRBV14 to TRBJ1-1; TRBD1 is a possible D gene (5 bases). Germline CDR1 is SGHDN and CDR2 is FVKESK. The CDR3 loop spans 17 amino acids. The germline V and J ends were trimmed by 4 bases and 1 base, with 19 bases remaining between them.

This clonotype occurred many times. The chain combines TRBV7-6 with TRBJ2-7; 10 bases map to TRBD2. Looked up from germline, CDR1 is SGHVS and CDR2 is FNYEAQ. This CDR3 region has 13 residues. The V and J ends lost 6 bases and 3 bases, in that order; junction bases with no gene match: 2. CDR3 amino acids: CASRPSGGYEQYF. The DNA for the CDR3 is TGTGCCAGCAGACCTAGCGGGGGCTACGAGCAGTACTTC.

This clonotype was seen at least ten times. The V gene is TRBV12-3 or TRBV12-4, the J gene TRBJ2-7; tentatively, D is TRBD2 (6 bases). The CDR3 totals 16 residues. The germline V and J ends were trimmed by 1 base and 2 bases, with 15 bases remaining between them. For the CDR3, the DNA is TGTGCCAGCAGTTTAGGCGAAAGGAGGGCACCCTACGAGCAGTACTTC. Protein product: CASSLGERRAPYEQYF.

This clonotype was observed many times. The chain combines TRBV12-3 or TRBV12-4 with TRBJ2-2, with D possibly matching TRBD2 (6 bases). Trimming cost V 8 bases and J 0 bases, with 22 bases left between them. The CDR3 runs to 18 residues. CDR3 residues: CASSSNSLTRPNTGELFF. CDR3 nucleotide sequence: TGTGCCAGCTCTTCGAATTCTCTGACTAGACCGAACACCGGGGAGCTGTTTTTT.

This clonotype was seen ten or more times. V is TRBV24-1 and J is TRBJ1-2; D ambiguous. The CDR3 has 14 residues. CDR1 and CDR2 (germline): KGHDR, SFDVKD. Trimming left V 1 base short and J 1 base short, with 6 bases between. The CDR3, as DNA: TGTGCCACCAGTGATTTTGCAGTTAACTATGGCTACACCTTC. Translation: CATSDFAVNYGYTF.

This clonotype has a count of ten or more. The gene calls are TRBV20-1 and TRBJ1-5; D may be TRBD1 (5 bases). V dropped 5 bases and J dropped 0 bases, with 20 bases sitting between them. Germline-derived CDR1 and CDR2 are DFQATT and SNEGSKA (reference sequence). The CDR3 consists of 17 residues. The CDR3 region has the DNA TGCAGTGCTTTCCTCCTCTCTCAGGGATTTAGCAATCAGCCCCAGCATTTT. Its translation: CSAFLLSQGFSNQPQHF.

This clonotype was seen at least ten times. The genes are TRBV7-3 and TRBJ2-2; 9 bases are shared with TRBD1. CDR3 length: 15 residues. With 4 bases clipped from V and 7 bases from J, the junction kept 7 bases outside the gene matches. Per the germline V gene, CDR1 is SGHTA and CDR2 is FQGTGA. The CDR3 region is CASSWGQGKGGELFF. The CDR3, as DNA: TGTGCCAGCAGCTGGGGACAGGGAAAGGGCGGGGAGCTGTTTTTT.